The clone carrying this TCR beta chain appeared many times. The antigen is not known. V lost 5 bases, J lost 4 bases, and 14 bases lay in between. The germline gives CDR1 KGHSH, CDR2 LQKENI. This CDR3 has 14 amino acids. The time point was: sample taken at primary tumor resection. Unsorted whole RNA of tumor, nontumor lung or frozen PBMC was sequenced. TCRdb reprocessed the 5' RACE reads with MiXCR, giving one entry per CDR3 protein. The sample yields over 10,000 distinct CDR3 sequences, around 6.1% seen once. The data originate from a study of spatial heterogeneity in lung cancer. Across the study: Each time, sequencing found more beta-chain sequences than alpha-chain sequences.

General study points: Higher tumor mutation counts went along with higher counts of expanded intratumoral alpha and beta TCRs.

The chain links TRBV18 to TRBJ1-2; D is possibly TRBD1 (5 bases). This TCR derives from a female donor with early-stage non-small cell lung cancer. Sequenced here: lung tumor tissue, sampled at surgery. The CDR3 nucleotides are TGTGCCAGCTCAACGGGGCAGGGCTCCTATGGCTACACCTTC. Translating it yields CASSTGQGSYGYTF.